These 30 T cell receptor beta chains were sequenced from one sample in a study of T cells in Graves' hyperthyroidism and ophthalmopathy. The investigators amplified TCR beta CDR3 regions from RNA transcripts. The HTBI primer set drove a first-round RT-PCR of the TCR CDR3. MiXCR, applied by TCRdb to the multiplex PCR reads, yields one record per CDR3 protein. In the table there are roughly 800,000 distinct CDR3 sequences, 35% to 40% of which are singletons. Sequenced: blood. The receptors come from a man between 18 and 35 years old with Graves' hyperthyroidism.

J is TRBJ1-5 and V is TRBV10-3, with D possibly TRBD1 on 6 matching bases. V was shortened by 6 bases and J by 7 bases, with 10 bases between the two germline ends. Per germline, CDR1 ENHRY and CDR2 SYGVKD. The CDR3 length is 12 residues. The CDR3 bases are TGTGCCATCAGGGGGGGCGAACAGCCCCAGCATTTT. This gives the protein CAIRGGEQPQHF.

This sequence joins TRBV20-1 and TRBJ2-7; the match to TRBD2 covers 10 bases. CDR1 and CDR2 from the germline V gene are DFQATT and SNEGSKA (reference sequence). V dropped 5 bases and J dropped 1; count of bases not matched to a gene: 8. The CDR3 totals 15 residues. The CDR3 DNA is TGCAGTGCTGGGCATAAGCGGGGGGGATCCTACGAGCAGTACTTC. It codes for CSAGHKRGGSYEQYF.

The J gene is TRBJ2-5, the V gene TRBV5-1; the D gene is possibly TRBD2 (6 bases). Between the trimmed V and J ends, which lost 3 bases and 7 bases, there was a span of 16 bases. In germline, CDR1 is SGHRS, CDR2 YFSETQ. The CDR3 runs to 14 residues. The CDR3 DNA follows: TGCGCCAGCAGCTCCGGCGGGACCCCGGGGACCCAGTACTTC. It specifies CASSSGGTPGTQYF.

This clonotype came up many times. The gene calls are TRBV10-3 and TRBJ2-5; D not resolved. The CDR3 is 15 residues long. Germline V CDR1 and CDR2: ENHRY, SYGVKD. With 3 bases removed from V and 1 base from J, the gap between germline ends came to 12 bases. This chain's CDR3 is CAISDPARFQETQYF. Written as DNA, the CDR3 is TGTGCCATCAGTGATCCAGCGCGGTTCCAAGAGACCCAGTACTTC.

This clonotype showed up just a few times. The genes are TRBV29-1 and TRBJ2-5; no definite D call. Germline V gene lookup returns CDR1 SQVTM and CDR2 ANQGSEA. CDR3 length: 12 amino acids. The germline V and J ends were trimmed by 4 bases and 5 bases, with 11 bases remaining between them. This CDR3 is CSVGDPWETQYF. The CDR3, as DNA: TGCAGCGTTGGAGACCCCTGGGAGACCCAGTACTTC.

The J gene is TRBJ1-6, the V gene TRBV10-3; TRBD1 is a possible D gene (6 bases). CDR1 and CDR2 (germline): ENHRY, SYGVKD. This CDR3 has 15 amino acids. V was clipped by 3 bases and J by 8 bases, with 14 bases between them. The CDR3 protein is CAISDDEGVDSPLHF. For the CDR3, the DNA is TGTGCCATCAGTGATGATGAGGGGGTGGATTCACCCCTCCACTTT.

The V gene is TRBV7-9, the J gene TRBJ1-1; TRBD1 matches 10 bases. CDR1 and CDR2 from the germline V gene are SEHNR and FQNEAQ (reference sequence). The length of the CDR3 is 15 residues. V gave up 6 bases and J gave up 6 bases; unmatched junction bases: 10. The CDR3 coding sequence is TGTGCCAGCAGACCTGGGACAGGGGAGTACTCTGAAGCTTTCTTT. Translated, it gives CASRPGTGEYSEAFF.

The rearrangement uses TRBV5-4 and TRBJ1-1; D uncertain. The V gene's germline CDR1 is SGHNT and CDR2 YYREEE (reference sequence). The CDR3 has 14 residues. The V and J ends lost 2 bases and 0 bases respectively, with 8 bases between them. CDR3 sequence (DNA): TGTGCCAGCAGCTTACCGGAGGTGAACACTGAAGCTTTCTTT. Amino acids: CASSLPEVNTEAFF.

This clonotype was observed at least ten times. The conserved final phenylalanine or tryptophan is absent from the CDR3, which likely points to a read error. This chain joins TRBV2 and TRBJ1-5; D is unclear. V was pared by 1 base and J by 3 bases, with 7 bases between. This CDR3 region has 14 residues. Germline CDR1 and CDR2: SNHLY and FYNNEI. The CDR3 sequence: CASSEGGSNQPQHL. The CDR3 nucleotides read TGTGCCAGCAGTGAAGGAGGGTCCAATCAGCCCCAGCATCTT.

This clonotype came up a few times. The genes are TRBV20-1 and TRBJ2-3; 9 bases are shared with TRBD2. The CDR3 has 15 amino acids. The trim removed 5 bases at V and 2 bases at J, leaving 8 bases unmatched. The germline V gene has CDR1 DFQATT and CDR2 SNEGSKA (reference sequence). The CDR3 coding sequence is TGCAGTGCTTTGAACCTAGCGGGGTACACAGATACGCAGTATTTT. This encodes CSALNLAGYTDTQYF.

This clonotype was seen a few times. The chain carries TRBV4-1 and TRBJ1-3; 7 nucleotides align to TRBD1. Germline V gene sequence: CDR1 MGHRA, CDR2 YSYEKL. The CDR3 contains 15 residues. V lost 0 bases, J lost 8 bases, and 7 bases stayed unmatched. CDR3 DNA: TGCGCCAGCAGCCAAGACCAGGGGGGCCCAGACACCATATATTTT. Residues: CASSQDQGGPDTIYF.

The CDR3 reads CSARDGPGGGKTEAFF. The CDR3 region has the DNA TGCAGTGCTAGAGATGGACCGGGGGGGGGGAAGACTGAAGCTTTCTTT. The V and J genes are TRBV20-1 and TRBJ1-1; TRBD1 might be the D (5 bases). Germline CDR1 DFQATT, CDR2 SNEGSKA (reference sequence). Trimming took off 0 bases at V and 5 bases at J, with 19 bases between the two ends. The CDR3 has 16 amino acids.

This clonotype was recorded a few times. The rearrangement uses TRBV4-1 and TRBJ2-7, with TRBD2 as a possible D gene (5 bases). Deletions cut 1 base from V and 5 bases from J, with 9 bases between. CDR1 and CDR2 from the germline V gene are MGHRA and YSYEKL. CDR3 size: 13 residues. The CDR3 is CASSQGSGDEQYF. The CDR3, as DNA: TGCGCCAGCAGCCAAGGCTCCGGGGACGAGCAGTACTTC.

On this clonotype itself: A read error may be the cause here, since a much bigger clone is one base away. The chain joins TRBV9 to TRBJ2-7, with D tentatively TRBD2 (5 bases). The CDR3 is 14 amino acids. The germline V and J ends were trimmed by 0 bases and 2 bases, with 9 bases remaining between them. Germline CDR1 reads SGDLS; CDR2 reads YYNGEE. The CDR3 here is CASSVAPSPYEQYF. The CDR3, as DNA: TGTGCCAGCAGCGTAGCGCCTAGCCCCTACGAGCAGTACTTC.

The J gene is TRBJ2-5, the V gene TRBV20-1, with D maybe TRBD2 (5 bases). This CDR3 has 17 amino acids. The V end was cut by 0 bases, the J end by 4 bases, with 21 bases between. CDR1 is DFQATT and CDR2 is SNEGSKA in the germline V gene (reference sequence). The CDR3 nucleotides are TGCAGTGCTAGAGATCCAGACTCTGGACTGCTCGGAGAGACCCAGTACTTC. It codes for CSARDPDSGLLGETQYF.

The rearrangement uses TRBV11-3 and TRBJ2-5; a possible D gene is TRBD2 (6 bases). V lost 2 bases to trimming and J lost 5 bases, with 15 bases between them. Germline loops: CDR1 SGHNT, CDR2 YENEEA. The CDR3 runs to 15 residues. CDR3: CASSLRWSSAETQYF. The CDR3 DNA follows: TGTGCCAGCAGCTTAAGGTGGTCTAGCGCGGAGACCCAGTACTTC.

This clonotype was seen at least ten times. This chain uses TRBV7-6 with TRBJ1-3, with 7 bases lining up with TRBD1. This CDR3 is built from 17 residues. Trimming removed 1 base from V and 0 bases from J; junction bases left unmatched: 6. Germline CDR1 and CDR2: SGHVS and FNYEAQ. Here the CDR3 DNA reads TGTGCCAGCAGCTTAGGGCCGGGACAGAGCTCTGGAAACACCATATATTTT. It yields the protein CASSLGPGQSSGNTIYF.

Many counts were recorded for this clonotype. The V and J genes are TRBV19 and TRBJ1-6; 7 nucleotides line up with TRBD1. CDR3 length: 14 amino acids. Germline V gene lookup returns CDR1 LNHDA and CDR2 SQIVND (reference sequence). J gave up 8 bases and V 8 bases, and 9 bases lay outside the gene matches. DNA for the CDR3: TGTGCCAGTGGGACAGAACCCGGGGATTCACCCCTCCACTTT. Translation gives CASGTEPGDSPLHF.

The chain joins TRBV7-6 to TRBJ2-5; 10 positions agree with TRBD2. Per the germline V gene, CDR1 is SGHVS and CDR2 is FNYEAQ. The CDR3 extends over 15 amino acids. Losses at the gene ends were 6 bases for V and 7 bases for J; bases not matched to a gene: 11. The CDR3 region has the DNA TGTGCCAGCAGTTACAGCGGGGGGGCCGTCGGGACCCAGTACTTC. Translating it yields CASSYSGGAVGTQYF.

There are many counts of this clonotype. The chain recombines TRBV9 with TRBJ1-4, with a possible D match to TRBD1 (6 bases). The CDR3 has 15 amino acids. Germline CDR1 SGDLS, CDR2 YYNGEE. V shed 4 bases and J shed 3 bases, with 13 bases lying between them. For the CDR3, the DNA is TGTGCCAGCAGCCGAAGGACAGCAGCTAATGAAAAACTGTTTTTT. Protein: CASSRRTAANEKLFF.

The V gene is TRBV5-6, the J gene TRBJ1-4; TRBD1 might be the D (5 bases). The CDR3 consists of 14 residues. CDR1 and CDR2 from the germline V gene are SGHDT and YYEEEE. The ends were cut back, 0 bases at V and 8 bases at J, with 11 bases in the middle. The CDR3 DNA sequence: TGTGCCAGCAGCTTGGAAGGGGTGGAGGAAAAACTGTTTTTT. Translation gives CASSLEGVEEKLFF.

This clonotype was detected ten times or more. The J gene is TRBJ1-2, the V gene TRBV7-9; the match to TRBD1 covers 7 bases. The germline gives CDR1 SEHNR, CDR2 FQNEAQ (reference sequence). V gave up 4 bases and J gave up 8 bases; unmatched junction bases: 10. This CDR3 is built from 14 residues. The CDR3 spells CASSSTPAGGGYTF. In DNA, the CDR3 is TGTGCCAGCAGCTCCACCCCGGCAGGGGGGGGCTACACCTTC.

V and J are TRBV10-3 and TRBJ2-7; TRBD1 matches at 10 bases. Germline V gene sequence: CDR1 ENHRY, CDR2 SYGVKD. V shed 5 bases and J 6 bases; nucleotides not matched to a gene: 10. The CDR3 has 15 amino acids. CDR3: CAISIVTGQGFEQYF. CDR3 nucleotide sequence: TGTGCCATCAGTATTGTGACGGGACAGGGGTTCGAGCAGTACTTC.

The chain carries TRBV29-1 and TRBJ2-3; 10 bases agree with TRBD1. Germline CDR1 and CDR2: SQVTM and ANQGSEA. V lost 6 bases to trimming and J lost 1 base; unmatched junction nucleotides: 1. The CDR3 is 13 residues long. This CDR3 is CSVGTGGTDTQYF. CDR3 in DNA: TGCAGCGTAGGGACAGGGGGCACAGATACGCAGTATTTT.

The rearrangement uses TRBV29-1 and TRBJ2-7, with a possible D match to TRBD1 (6 bases). The CDR3 has 10 amino acids. Germline assignment: CDR1 SQVTM and CDR2 ANQGSEA. Trimming took 6 bases from V and 6 from J, leaving 9 bases between them. The DNA of the CDR3 is TGCAGCGTAGGGGGTCGCGAGCAGTACTTC. It encodes CSVGGREQYF.

V gene TRBV7-2 combines with J gene TRBJ1-3; the D gene is possibly TRBD1 (6 bases). The CDR3 spans 15 residues. V lost 2 bases and J 4 bases, leaving 12 bases between the germline ends. Germline V gene sequence: CDR1 SGHTA, CDR2 FQGNSA. The CDR3 loop reads CASSLMRGTGNTIYF. CDR3 in DNA: TGTGCCAGCAGCTTAATGAGGGGGACGGGAAACACCATATATTTT.

The gene calls are TRBV15 and TRBJ2-2; 8 bases map to TRBD1. This CDR3 contains 15 residues. CDR1 is LNHNV and CDR2 is YYDKDF in the germline V gene (reference sequence). After removal of 4 bases from V and 5 bases from J, the junction contained 6 bases not matched to a gene. This CDR3 is CATSTLRQGTGELFF. In nucleotides, the CDR3 is TGTGCCACCAGCACCCTCAGACAGGGGACCGGGGAGCTGTTTTTT.

This clonotype was detected only a few times. V gene TRBV5-1 combines with J gene TRBJ1-1, with TRBD1 matching over 7 bases. Germline V gene data show CDR1 as SGHRS and CDR2 as YFSETQ. V trimming: 4 bases; J trimming: 3 bases; junction bases outside the gene matches: 9. The CDR3 consists of 15 residues. The CDR3: CASSHLQGMDTEAFF. The CDR3 DNA is TGCGCCAGCAGCCATTTACAGGGGATGGACACTGAAGCTTTCTTT. Looking up the rest from reference TRBV5-1 and TRBJ1-1 gives the full variable domain: KAGVTQTPRYLIKTRGQQVTLSCSPISGHRSVSWYQQTPGQGLQFLFEYFSETQRNKGNFPGRFSGRQFSNSRSEMNVSTLELGDSALYLCASSHLQGMDTEAFFGQGTRLTVV.

This clonotype was detected ten times or more. The chain has TRBV29-1 and TRBJ2-2, with 9 bases aligning to TRBD1. This CDR3 region has 14 residues. V was clipped by 4 bases and J by 6 bases; unmatched bases: 6. The germline gives CDR1 SQVTM, CDR2 ANQGSEA. The CDR3 DNA reads as TGCAGCGTTGTATTGGACAGGGGATCCGGGGAGCTGTTTTTT. Translation: CSVVLDRGSGELFF.

The gene calls are TRBV29-1 and TRBJ1-2; 8 bases line up with TRBD1. The V gene's germline CDR1 is SQVTM and CDR2 ANQGSEA. The V gene end was trimmed by 7 bases and the J gene end by 4 bases; junction bases not matched to a gene: 8. This CDR3 is 13 amino acids long. CDR3 sequence reads: CSALGTGTYGYTF. For the CDR3, the DNA is TGCAGCGCACTCGGGACAGGAACCTATGGCTACACCTTC.